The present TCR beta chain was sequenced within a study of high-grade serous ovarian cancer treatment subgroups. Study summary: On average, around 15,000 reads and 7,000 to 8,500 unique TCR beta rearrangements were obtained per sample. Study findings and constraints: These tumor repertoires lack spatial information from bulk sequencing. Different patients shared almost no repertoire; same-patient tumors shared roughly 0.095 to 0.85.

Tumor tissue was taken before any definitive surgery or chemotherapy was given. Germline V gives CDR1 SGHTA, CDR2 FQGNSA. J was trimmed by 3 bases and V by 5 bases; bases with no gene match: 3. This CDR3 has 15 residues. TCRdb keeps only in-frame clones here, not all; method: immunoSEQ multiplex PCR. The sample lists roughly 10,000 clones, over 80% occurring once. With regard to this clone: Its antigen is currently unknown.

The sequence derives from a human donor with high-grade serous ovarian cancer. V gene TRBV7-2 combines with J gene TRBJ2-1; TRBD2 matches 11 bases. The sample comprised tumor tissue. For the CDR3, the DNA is TGTGCCAGCAGCACTAGCGGGAGTATCTACAATGAGCAGTTCTTC. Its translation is CASSTSGSIYNEQFF.